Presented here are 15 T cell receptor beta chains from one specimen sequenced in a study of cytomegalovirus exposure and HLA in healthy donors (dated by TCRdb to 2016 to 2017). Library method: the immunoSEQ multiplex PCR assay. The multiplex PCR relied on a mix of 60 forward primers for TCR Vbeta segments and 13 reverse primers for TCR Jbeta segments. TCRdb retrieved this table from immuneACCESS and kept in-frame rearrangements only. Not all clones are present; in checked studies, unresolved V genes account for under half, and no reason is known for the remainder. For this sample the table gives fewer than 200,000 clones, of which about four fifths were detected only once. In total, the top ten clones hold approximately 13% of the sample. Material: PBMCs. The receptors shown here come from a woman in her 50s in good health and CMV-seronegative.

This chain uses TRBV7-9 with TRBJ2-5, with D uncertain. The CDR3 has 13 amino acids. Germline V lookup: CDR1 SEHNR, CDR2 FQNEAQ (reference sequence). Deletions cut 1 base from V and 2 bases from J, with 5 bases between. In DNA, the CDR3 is TGTGCCAGCAGCTTAGTTCCACAAGAGACCCAGTACTTC. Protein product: CASSLVPQETQYF. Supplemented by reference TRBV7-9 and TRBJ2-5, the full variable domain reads DTGVSQNPRHKITKRGQNVTFRCDPISEHNRLYWYRQTLGQGPEFLTYFQNEAQLEKSRLLSDRFSAERPKGSFSTLEIQRTEQGDSAMYLCASSLVPQETQYFGPGTRLLVL.

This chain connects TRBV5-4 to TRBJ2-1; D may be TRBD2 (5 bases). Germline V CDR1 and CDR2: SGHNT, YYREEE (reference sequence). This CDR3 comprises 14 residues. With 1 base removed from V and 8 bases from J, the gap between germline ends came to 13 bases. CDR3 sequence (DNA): TGTGCCAGCAGCTTGCAGAGGGCCCGGGATGAGCAGTTCTTC. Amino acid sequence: CASSLQRARDEQFF.

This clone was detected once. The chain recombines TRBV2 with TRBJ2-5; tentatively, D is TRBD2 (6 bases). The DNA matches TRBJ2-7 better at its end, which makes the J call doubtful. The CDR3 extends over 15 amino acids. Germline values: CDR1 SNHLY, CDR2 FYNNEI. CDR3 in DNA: TGTGCCAGCAGTGCAGCAGCGGGTGCCGCCTACGAGCAGTACTTC. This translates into CASSAAAGAAYEQYF.

In nucleotides, the CDR3 is TGTGCCAGCAGTGGGGGCCACCCTTCACCCCTCCACTTT. It is translated as CASSGGHPSPLHF. The J gene is TRBJ1-6, the V gene TRBV28; possibly TRBD1 for D (6 bases). Per the germline V gene, CDR1 is MDHEN and CDR2 is SYDVKM. This CDR3 has 13 amino acids. Trimming pared 5 bases from V and 9 bases from J, leaving 11 bases between.

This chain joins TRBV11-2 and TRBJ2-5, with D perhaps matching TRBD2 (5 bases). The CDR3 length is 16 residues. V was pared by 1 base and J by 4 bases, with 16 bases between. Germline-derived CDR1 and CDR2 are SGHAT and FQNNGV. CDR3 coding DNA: TGTGCCAGCAGCTTAGCCACAGCCCTAGGAGGAGAGACCCAGTACTTC. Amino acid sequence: CASSLATALGGETQYF.

CDR3 bases: TGTGCCAGCAGCCCCCGGACAGGGGAATATGGCTACACCTTC. The encoded protein is CASSPRTGEYGYTF. The genes are TRBV5-6 and TRBJ1-2; 9 nucleotides align to TRBD1. Germline CDR1 SGHDT, CDR2 YYEEEE. CDR3 size: 14 residues. V dropped 4 bases and J dropped 5; count of bases not matched to a gene: 6.

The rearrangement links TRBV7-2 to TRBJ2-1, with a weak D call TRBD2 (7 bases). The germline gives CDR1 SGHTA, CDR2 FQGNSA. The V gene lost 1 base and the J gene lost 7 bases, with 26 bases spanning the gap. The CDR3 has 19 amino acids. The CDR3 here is CASSLEWGVYGGPGNEQFF. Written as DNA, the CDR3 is TGTGCCAGCAGCTTAGAGTGGGGAGTGTACGGGGGGCCAGGTAATGAGCAGTTCTTC.

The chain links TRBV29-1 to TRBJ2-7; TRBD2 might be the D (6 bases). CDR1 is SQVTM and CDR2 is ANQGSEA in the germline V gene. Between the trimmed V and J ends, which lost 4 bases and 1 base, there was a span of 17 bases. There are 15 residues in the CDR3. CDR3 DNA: TGCAGCGTTGCGGGTGGGGGGACGGAATCCTACGAGCAGTACTTC. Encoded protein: CSVAGGGTESYEQYF.

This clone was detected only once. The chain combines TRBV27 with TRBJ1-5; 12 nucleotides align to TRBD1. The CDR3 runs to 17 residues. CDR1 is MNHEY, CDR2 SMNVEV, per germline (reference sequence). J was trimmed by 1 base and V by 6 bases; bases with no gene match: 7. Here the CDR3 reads CASRAGQGARSNQPQHF. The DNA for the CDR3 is TGTGCCAGCAGGGCGGGACAGGGGGCTAGGAGCAATCAGCCCCAGCATTTT.

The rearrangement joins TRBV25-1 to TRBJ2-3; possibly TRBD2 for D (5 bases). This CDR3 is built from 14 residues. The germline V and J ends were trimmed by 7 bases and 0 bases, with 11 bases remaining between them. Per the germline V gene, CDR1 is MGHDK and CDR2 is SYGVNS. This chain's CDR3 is CASNRGPSTDTQYF. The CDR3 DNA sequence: TGTGCCAGCAACCGAGGGCCGAGCACAGATACGCAGTATTTT. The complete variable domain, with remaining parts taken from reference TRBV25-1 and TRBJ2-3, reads EADIYQTPRYLVIGTGKKITLECSQTMGHDKMYWYQQDPGMELHLIHYSYGVNSTEKGDLSSESTVSRIRTEHFPLTLESARPSHTSQYLCASNRGPSTDTQYFGPGTRLTVL.

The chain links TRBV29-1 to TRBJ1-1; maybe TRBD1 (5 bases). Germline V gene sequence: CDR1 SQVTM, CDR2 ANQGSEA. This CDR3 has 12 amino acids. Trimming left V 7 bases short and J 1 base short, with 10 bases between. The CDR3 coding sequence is TGCAGCGCTCGGGGGGGGAACACTGAAGCTTTCTTT. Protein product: CSARGGNTEAFF.

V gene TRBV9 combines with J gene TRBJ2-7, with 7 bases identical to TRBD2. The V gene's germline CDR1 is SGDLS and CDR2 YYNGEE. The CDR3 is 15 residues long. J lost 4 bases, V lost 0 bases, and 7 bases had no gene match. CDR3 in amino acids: CASSVGEGQGYEQYF. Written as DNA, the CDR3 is TGTGCCAGCAGCGTAGGGGAGGGGCAGGGTTACGAGCAGTACTTC.

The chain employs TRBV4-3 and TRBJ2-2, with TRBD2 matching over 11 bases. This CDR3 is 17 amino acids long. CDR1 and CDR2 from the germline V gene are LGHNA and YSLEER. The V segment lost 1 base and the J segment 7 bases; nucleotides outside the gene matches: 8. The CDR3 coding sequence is TGCGCCAGCAGCCAAGGGGTTAGCGGGAGGGCGAACGGGGAGCTGTTTTTT. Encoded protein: CASSQGVSGRANGELFF.

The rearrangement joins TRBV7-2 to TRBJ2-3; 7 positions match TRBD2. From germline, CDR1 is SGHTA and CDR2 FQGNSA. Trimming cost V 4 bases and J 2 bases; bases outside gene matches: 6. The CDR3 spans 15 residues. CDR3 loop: CASSYRLADTDTQYF. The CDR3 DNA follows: TGTGCCAGCAGCTACCGACTAGCAGACACAGATACGCAGTATTTT. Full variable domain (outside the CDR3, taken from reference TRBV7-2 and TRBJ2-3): GAGVSQSPSNKVTEKGKDVELRCDPISGHTALYWYRQSLGQGLEFLIYFQGNSAPDKSGLPSDRFSAERTGGSVSTLTIQRTQQEDSAVYLCASSYRLADTDTQYFGPGTRLTVL.

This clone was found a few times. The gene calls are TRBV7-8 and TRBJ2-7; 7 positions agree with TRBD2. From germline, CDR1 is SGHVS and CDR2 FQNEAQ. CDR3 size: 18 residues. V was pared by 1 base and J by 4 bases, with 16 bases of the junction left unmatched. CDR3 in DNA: TGTGCCAGCAGCTTAGAGGGGCTGTGGGCGGGAGTGGGGTACGAGCAGTACTTC. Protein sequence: CASSLEGLWAGVGYEQYF.